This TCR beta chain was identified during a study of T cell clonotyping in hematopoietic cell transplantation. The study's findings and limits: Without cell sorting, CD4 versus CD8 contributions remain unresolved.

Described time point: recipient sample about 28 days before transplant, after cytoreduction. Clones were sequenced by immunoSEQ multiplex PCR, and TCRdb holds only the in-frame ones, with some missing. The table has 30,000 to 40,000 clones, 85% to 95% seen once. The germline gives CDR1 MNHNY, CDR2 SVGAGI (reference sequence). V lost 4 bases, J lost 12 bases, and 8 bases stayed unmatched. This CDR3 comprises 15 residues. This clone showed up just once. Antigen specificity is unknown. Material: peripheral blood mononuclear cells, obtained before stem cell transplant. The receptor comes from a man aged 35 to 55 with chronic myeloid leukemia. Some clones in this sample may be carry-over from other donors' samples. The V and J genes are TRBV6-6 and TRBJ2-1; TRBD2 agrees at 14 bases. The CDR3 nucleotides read TGTGCCAGCAGTTTCGCCGGGACTAGCGGGGGATGGCAGTTCTTC. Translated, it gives CASSFAGTSGGWQFF.